The 19 T cell receptor beta chains in this list originate from one sample, sequenced in a study of T-cell reconstitution after alpha-beta-depleted transplantation in children. Molecular barcoding with unique molecular identifiers was used for the TCRbeta library. Each CDR3 protein gets one entry after TCRdb re-called the PCR reads with MiXCR. The sample includes some 590,000 distinct CDR3 sequences, about 11% of them seen just once. The sample consisted of PBMCs from the stem cell graft donor, taken from the stem cell graft. Every receptor here comes from a human donor who donated a stem cell graft to a child with acute myeloid leukemia.

This clonotype was counted ten times or more. The chain recombines TRBV20-1 with TRBJ1-3; D not certain. From germline, CDR1 is DFQATT and CDR2 SNEGSKA (reference sequence). V gave up 6 bases and J gave up 3 bases, with 6 bases separating them. CDR3 length: 11 residues. The DNA for the CDR3 is TGCAGTGCCCCTCTTGGAAACACCATATATTTT. Protein sequence: CSAPLGNTIYF.

This clonotype was counted ten times or more. The J gene is TRBJ2-2, the V gene TRBV11-2; 14 positions match TRBD2. V gave up 7 bases and J gave up 1 base; unmatched junction bases: 8. The CDR3 runs to 18 residues. Germline V gives CDR1 SGHAT, CDR2 FQNNGV. The CDR3: CASIKGLAGEWNTGELFF. Here the CDR3 DNA reads TGTGCCAGCATAAAGGGACTAGCGGGAGAATGGAACACCGGGGAGCTGTTTTTT.

The J gene is TRBJ2-7, the V gene TRBV11-1; D is perhaps TRBD1 (6 bases). Per the germline V gene, CDR1 is SGHAT and CDR2 is FQDESV (reference sequence). V lost 5 bases to trimming and J lost 3 bases, with 14 bases between them. CDR3 size: 14 residues. The CDR3 sequence is CASSPTGLFYEQYF. DNA for the CDR3: TGTGCCAGCAGCCCAACAGGGCTTTTCTACGAGCAGTACTTC. Drawing the rest from reference TRBV11-1 and TRBJ2-7, the complete variable domain is EAEVAQSPRYKITEKSQAVAFWCDPISGHATLYWYRQILGQGPELLVQFQDESVVDDSQLPKDRFSAERLKGVDSTLKIQPAELGDSAMYLCASSPTGLFYEQYFGPGTRLTVT.

This sequence joins TRBV4-3 and TRBJ2-1; TRBD2 agrees at 7 bases. The CDR3 loop spans 16 amino acids. Germline V gives CDR1 LGHNA, CDR2 YSLEER. V was clipped by 4 bases and J by 4 bases; unmatched bases: 10. The CDR3, as DNA: TGCGCCAGCAGCCGGGAAAGGCGGGGGACGTACAATGAGCAGTTCTTC. This codes for CASSRERRGTYNEQFF.

This clonotype showed up many times. V gene TRBV12-3 or TRBV12-4 combines with J gene TRBJ2-7, with 11 nucleotides matching TRBD2. This CDR3 comprises 13 residues. Losses at the gene ends were 7 bases for V and 11 bases for J; bases not matched to a gene: 10. Here the CDR3 DNA reads TGTGCCAGCACCCCACTAGCGGGAGAAACGAAGTACTTC. As protein: CASTPLAGETKYF.

The chain recombines TRBV9 with TRBJ1-2; D remains ambiguous. Germline CDR1 is SGDLS and CDR2 is YYNGEE. The CDR3 has 14 amino acids. The ends were cut back, 0 bases at V and 8 bases at J, with 14 bases in the middle. The CDR3 spells CASSVEAAAVGYTF. The CDR3 DNA reads as TGTGCCAGCAGCGTAGAAGCGGCAGCTGTGGGCTACACCTTC.

The genes are TRBV5-1 and TRBJ2-7, with D hard to call. This CDR3 is built from 14 residues. V was cut by 2 bases and J by 4 bases, with 13 bases left in between. The V gene's germline CDR1 is SGHRS and CDR2 YFSETQ. CDR3 DNA: TGCGCCAGCAGCTTTACAGATTTGACTTACGAGCAGTACTTC. Translated: CASSFTDLTYEQYF.

The chain has TRBV7-2 and TRBJ2-5; tentatively, D is TRBD1 (6 bases). Trimming shortened V by 4 bases and J by 4 bases, and 16 bases separated the two germline ends. Germline CDR1 and CDR2: SGHTA and FQGNSA. The CDR3 runs 15 residues. DNA for the CDR3: TGTGCCAGCAGCTCGCTGCCGGGACAAGGAGAGACCCAGTACTTC. Its protein is CASSSLPGQGETQYF.

This clonotype has ten or more counts. The chain employs TRBV6-5 and TRBJ2-3, with 12 bases that match TRBD2. The V gene end was trimmed by 2 bases and the J gene end by 5 bases; junction bases not matched to a gene: 2. Germline lookup yields CDR1 MNHEY and CDR2 SVGAGI. This CDR3 comprises 15 residues. The CDR3 region has the DNA TGTGCCAGCAGTTACATACTAGCGGGAGGAGATACGCAGTATTTT. This sequence encodes CASSYILAGGDTQYF.

The chain links TRBV27 to TRBJ1-2, with 9 positions matching TRBD1. The CDR3 spans 16 residues. The V segment lost 6 bases and the J segment 4 bases; nucleotides outside the gene matches: 12. CDR1 and CDR2 (germline): MNHEY, SMNVEV (reference sequence). CDR3 coding DNA: TGTGCCAGCAGCCAAACAGCCCGGGACAGGGCCTATGGCTACACCTTC. This gives the protein CASSQTARDRAYGYTF.

This clonotype was picked up many times. The CDR3, as DNA: TGTGCCAGCAGCTTAATTGGAGGGCGGAGCGCCCGCTACGAGCAGTACTTC. It translates to CASSLIGGRSARYEQYF. The chain uses TRBV7-2 and TRBJ2-7, with D possibly matching TRBD2 (6 bases). V was shortened by 2 bases and J by 3 bases, with 20 bases between the two germline ends. The CDR3 is 17 amino acids. In germline, CDR1 is SGHTA, CDR2 FQGNSA.

In this sample, this clonotype turned up a few times. The J gene is TRBJ2-1, the V gene TRBV20-1, with 15 nucleotides matching TRBD2. V lost 3 bases and J lost 8; bases outside the gene matches: 17. Germline V lookup: CDR1 DFQATT, CDR2 SNEGSKA (reference sequence). The CDR3 loop spans 19 amino acids. The CDR3 nucleotides read TGCAGTGCTAGGAGAAACGCCGAACGGACTAGCGGGAGGGTATATGAGCAGTTCTTC. It specifies CSARRNAERTSGRVYEQFF.

This clonotype has only a few counts. The chain employs TRBV29-1 and TRBJ2-3; TRBD2 matches 10 bases. V lost 5 bases, J lost 4 bases, and 3 bases stayed unmatched. CDR3 length: 13 residues. CDR1 is SQVTM, CDR2 ANQGSEA, per germline. The CDR3 protein is CSVSGRVADTQYF. In DNA form, the CDR3 reads TGCAGCGTTAGCGGGAGGGTCGCAGATACGCAGTATTTT.

This clonotype was seen a few times. This chain connects TRBV6-2 or TRBV6-3 to TRBJ2-1; no definite D call. Germline CDR1 and CDR2: MNHEY and SVGEGT. The CDR3 sequence is 14 residues long. Deletions cut 5 bases from V and 6 bases from J, with 14 bases between. CDR3 DNA: TGTGCCAGCAGTCAAACCTTAGGAAGCAATGAGCAGTTCTTC. Its protein is CASSQTLGSNEQFF.

This clonotype was seen only a few times. The chain couples TRBV6-2 or TRBV6-3 to TRBJ2-6; TRBD2 might be the D (5 bases). Germline CDR1 reads MNHEY; CDR2 reads SVGEGT. The V and J ends lost 8 bases and 0 bases respectively, with 11 bases between them. The CDR3 contains 15 residues. The CDR3 DNA reads TGTGCCAGCGGTAGAGGGAACTCTGGGGCCAACGTCCTGACTTTC. It yields the protein CASGRGNSGANVLTF.

The table lists this clonotype with many counts. The V call is TRBV7-2, the J call TRBJ2-7; possible D gene TRBD2, 6 bases. V lost 3 bases and J 0 bases, leaving 9 bases between the germline ends. Germline CDR1 reads SGHTA; CDR2 reads FQGNSA. The CDR3 totals 14 residues. The CDR3 is CASSFSGTSYEQYF. DNA of the CDR3: TGTGCCAGCAGCTTTAGCGGAACCTCCTACGAGCAGTACTTC.

This clonotype occurred a few times. J is TRBJ1-1 and V is TRBV6-6; no definite D call. Per the germline V gene, CDR1 is MNHNY and CDR2 is SVGAGI (reference sequence). CDR3 length: 12 residues. V lost 7 bases to trimming and J lost 7 bases, with 13 bases between them. The DNA for the CDR3 is TGTGCCAGCACCCTTAAGTCGCTTGAAGCTTTCTTT. This codes for CASTLKSLEAFF.

In this sample, this clonotype turned up a few times. The chain links TRBV5-6 to TRBJ1-1, with TRBD1 as a possible D gene (6 bases). Per germline, CDR1 SGHDT and CDR2 YYEEEE. The CDR3 spans 15 residues. V was pared by 3 bases and J by 0 bases, with 12 bases between. The CDR3 is CASSWGRSLNTEAFF. In DNA, the CDR3 is TGTGCCAGCAGCTGGGGGCGATCATTGAACACTGAAGCTTTCTTT.

This clonotype was detected only a few times. The V call is TRBV10-3, the J call TRBJ2-3; no reliable D call. V was trimmed by 5 bases and J by 0 bases, leaving 9 bases between them. The CDR3 consists of 14 residues. From germline, CDR1 is ENHRY and CDR2 SYGVKD. CDR3 bases: TGTGCCATCAGTCCACCCGTTAGCACAGATACGCAGTATTTT. Its translation: CAISPPVSTDTQYF.